Here is one T cell receptor beta chain with its context. This sample is part of a study of T cells after yellow fever vaccination. In the study overall: Preparation of the low-cell-number fractions used SMART-Seq v4 Ultra Low Input.

V was pared by 2 bases and J by 6 bases, with 6 bases of the junction left unmatched. Per the germline V gene, CDR1 is DFQATT and CDR2 is SNEGSKA (reference sequence). This CDR3 contains 14 residues. Template switching with 5'RACE generated the TCR cDNA and added a universal primer site and UMIs. One entry per CDR3 protein, called by TCRdb with MiXCR from the 5' RACE reads. The table records hundreds of thousands of distinct CDR3 sequences, 9% to 15% of them present only once. This sample comprised PBMCs, obtained on the day of the yellow fever booster vaccination. The clonotype comes from a man aged 25 to 40 who received the YFV17D yellow fever vaccine. This chain uses TRBV20-1 with TRBJ2-3; 9 bases match TRBD2. The CDR3, as DNA: TGCAGTGCTAGACTAGCGGGGTCTATTGATACGCAGTATTTT. Its protein is CSARLAGSIDTQYF.